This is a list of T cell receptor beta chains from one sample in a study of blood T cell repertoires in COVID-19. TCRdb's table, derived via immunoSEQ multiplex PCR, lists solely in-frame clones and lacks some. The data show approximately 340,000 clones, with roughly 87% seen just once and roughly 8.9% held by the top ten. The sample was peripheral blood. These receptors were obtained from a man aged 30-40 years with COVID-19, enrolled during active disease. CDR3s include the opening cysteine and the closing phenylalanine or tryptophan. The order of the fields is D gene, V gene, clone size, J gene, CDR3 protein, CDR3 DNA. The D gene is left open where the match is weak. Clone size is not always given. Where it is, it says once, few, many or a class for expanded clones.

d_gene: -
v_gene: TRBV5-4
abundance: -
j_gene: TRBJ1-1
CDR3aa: CASSWSTMNTEAFF
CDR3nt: TGTGCCAGCAGCTGGAGTACCATGAACACTGAAGCTTTCTTT

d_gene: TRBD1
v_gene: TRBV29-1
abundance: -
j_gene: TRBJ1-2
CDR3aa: CSAHTGGLGYTF
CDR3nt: TGCAGCGCCCACACAGGGGGCTTAGGCTACACCTTC

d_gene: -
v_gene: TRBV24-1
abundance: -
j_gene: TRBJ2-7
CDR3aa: CATSDAGRGEQYF
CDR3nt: TGTGCCACCAGTGATGCTGGCCGCGGCGAGCAGTACTTC

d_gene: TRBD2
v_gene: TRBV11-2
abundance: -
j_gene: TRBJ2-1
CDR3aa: CASSAVGGRAYNEQFF
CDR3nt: TGTGCCAGCAGCGCCGTCGGCGGGAGGGCCTACAATGAGCAGTTCTTC

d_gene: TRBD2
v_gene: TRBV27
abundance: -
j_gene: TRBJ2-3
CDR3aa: CASRPRYRTSESTDTQYF
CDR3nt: TGTGCCAGCAGGCCTAGATACCGGACTAGCGAGAGCACAGATACGCAGTATTTT

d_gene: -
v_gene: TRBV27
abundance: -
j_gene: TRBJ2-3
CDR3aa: CASATTGTSTDTQYF
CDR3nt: TGTGCCAGCGCCACAACCGGGACTAGCACAGATACGCAGTATTTT

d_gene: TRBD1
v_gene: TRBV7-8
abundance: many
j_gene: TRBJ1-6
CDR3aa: CASSWTGTGNSPLHF
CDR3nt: TGTGCCAGCAGCTGGACCGGGACAGGGAATTCACCCCTCCACTTT

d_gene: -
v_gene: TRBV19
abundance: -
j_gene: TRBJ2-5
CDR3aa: CASSTTGRAEETQYF
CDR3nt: TGTGCCAGTAGTACGACAGGACGCGCGGAGGAGACCCAGTACTTC

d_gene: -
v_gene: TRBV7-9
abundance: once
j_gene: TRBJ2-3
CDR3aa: CASSLWQGFTDTQYF
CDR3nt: TGTGCCAGCAGCTTATGGCAGGGGTTTACAGATACGCAGTATTTT

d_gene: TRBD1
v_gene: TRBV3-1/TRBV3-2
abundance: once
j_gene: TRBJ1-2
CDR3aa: CASSQQGEHGYTF
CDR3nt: TGTGCCAGCAGCCAACAGGGGGAGCATGGCTACACCTTC

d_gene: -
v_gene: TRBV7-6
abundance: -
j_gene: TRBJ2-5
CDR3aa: CASSLGPNGGQETQYF
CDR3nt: TGTGCCAGCAGCCTGGGCCCAAACGGCGGGCAAGAGACCCAGTACTTC

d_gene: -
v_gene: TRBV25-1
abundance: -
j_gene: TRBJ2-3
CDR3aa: CASSRGDTQYF
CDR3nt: TGTGCCAGCAGTCGGGGAGATACGCAGTATTTT

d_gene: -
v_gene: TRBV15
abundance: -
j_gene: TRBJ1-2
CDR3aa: CATSTDSELGYTF
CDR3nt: TGTGCCACCAGCACCGACAGTGAACTAGGCTACACCTTC

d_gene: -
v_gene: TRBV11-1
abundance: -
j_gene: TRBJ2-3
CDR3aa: CASSLSERGRADTQYF
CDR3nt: TGTGCCAGCAGCTTATCGGAAAGGGGTAGGGCAGATACGCAGTATTTT

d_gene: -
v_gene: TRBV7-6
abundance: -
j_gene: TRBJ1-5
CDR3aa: CASSLGGWGGNQPQHF
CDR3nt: TGTGCCAGCAGCTTAGGTGGCTGGGGGGGCAATCAGCCCCAGCATTTT

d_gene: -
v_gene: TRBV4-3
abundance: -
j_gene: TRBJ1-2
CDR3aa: CASSQVVGRGYTF
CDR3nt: TGCGCCAGCAGCCAAGTGGTCGGGAGGGGCTACACCTTC

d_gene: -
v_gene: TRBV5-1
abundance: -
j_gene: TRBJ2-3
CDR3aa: CASSLVEDTQYF
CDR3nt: TGCGCCAGCAGCTTGGTCGAGGATACGCAGTATTTT

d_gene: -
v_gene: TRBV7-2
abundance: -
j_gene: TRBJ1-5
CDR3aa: CASSLKSNSNQPQHF
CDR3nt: TGTGCCAGCAGCTTAAAGTCTAATAGCAATCAGCCCCAGCATTTT

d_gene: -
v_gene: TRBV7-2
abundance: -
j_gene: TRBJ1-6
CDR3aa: CASSLRGMESPLHF
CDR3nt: TGTGCCAGCAGCTTACGGGGAATGGAGTCACCCCTCCACTTT

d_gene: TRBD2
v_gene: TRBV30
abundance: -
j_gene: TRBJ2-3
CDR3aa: CAWTKGLAGGDTQYF
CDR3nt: TGTGCCTGGACAAAGGGACTAGCGGGAGGAGATACGCAGTATTTT

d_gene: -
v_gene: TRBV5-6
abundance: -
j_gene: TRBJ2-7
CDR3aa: CASSFRALSSYEQYF
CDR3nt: TGTGCCAGCAGTTTCAGGGCTCTTAGCTCCTACGAGCAGTACTTC

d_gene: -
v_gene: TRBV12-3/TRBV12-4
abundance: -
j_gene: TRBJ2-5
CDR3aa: CASRPTGPETQYF
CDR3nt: TGTGCCAGCAGACCTACAGGTCCGGAGACCCAGTACTTC

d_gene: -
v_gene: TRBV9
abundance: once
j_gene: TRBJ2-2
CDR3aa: CASSVGGSITGELFF
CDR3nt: TGTGCCAGCAGCGTAGGGGGCTCAATCACCGGGGAGCTGTTTTTT

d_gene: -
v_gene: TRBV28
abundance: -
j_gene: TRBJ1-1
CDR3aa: CASSWGWEAFF
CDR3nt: TGTGCCAGCAGCTGGGGCTGGGAAGCTTTCTTT

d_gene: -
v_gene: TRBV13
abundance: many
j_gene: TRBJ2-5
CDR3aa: CASSLNAPILHIETQYF
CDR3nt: TGTGCCAGCAGCTTAAATGCGCCCATTCTTCATATAGAGACCCAGTACTTC

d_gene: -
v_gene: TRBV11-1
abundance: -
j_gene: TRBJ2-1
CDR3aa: CASSSDRTEQFF
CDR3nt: TGTGCCAGCAGCTCAGATCGGACAGAGCAGTTCTTC

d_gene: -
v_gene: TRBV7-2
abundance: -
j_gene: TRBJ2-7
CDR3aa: CASSPHSGGLYEQYF
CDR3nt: TGTGCCAGCAGCCCACACTCTGGAGGGCTCTACGAGCAGTACTTC

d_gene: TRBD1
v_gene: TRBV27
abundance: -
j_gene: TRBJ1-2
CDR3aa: CASSARSTGAGYGYTF
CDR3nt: TGTGCCAGCAGTGCCAGATCGACAGGGGCCGGCTATGGCTACACCTTC

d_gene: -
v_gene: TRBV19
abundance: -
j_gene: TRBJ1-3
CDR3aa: CASSIERGTTSGNTIYF
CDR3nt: TGTGCCAGTAGTATCGAACGGGGGACCACCTCTGGAAACACCATATATTTT

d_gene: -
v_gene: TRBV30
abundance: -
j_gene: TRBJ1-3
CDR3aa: CAWTLRNTIYF
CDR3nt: TGTGCCTGGACACTTCGAAACACCATATATTTT

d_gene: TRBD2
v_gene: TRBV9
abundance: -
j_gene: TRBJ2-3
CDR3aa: CASSVSGGMTDTQYF
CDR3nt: TGTGCCAGCAGCGTCAGCGGGGGGATGACAGATACGCAGTATTTT

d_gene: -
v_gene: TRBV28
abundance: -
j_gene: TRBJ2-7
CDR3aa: CASSLIGLRTYEQYF
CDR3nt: TGTGCCAGCAGTCTAATCGGACTACGTACCTACGAGCAGTACTTC

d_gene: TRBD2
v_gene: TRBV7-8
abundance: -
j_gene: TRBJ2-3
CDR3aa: CASSPRGSGGTDTQYF
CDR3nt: TGTGCCAGCAGCCCCCGTGGTAGCGGGGGCACAGATACGCAGTATTTT

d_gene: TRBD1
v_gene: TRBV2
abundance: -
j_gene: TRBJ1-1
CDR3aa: CASSTDRGAEAFF
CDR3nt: TGTGCCAGCAGCACAGACAGGGGGGCTGAAGCTTTCTTT

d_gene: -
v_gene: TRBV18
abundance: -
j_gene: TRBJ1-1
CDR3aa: CASSPGAPWGLNTEAFF
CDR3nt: TGTGCCAGCTCACCGGGGGCGCCTTGGGGACTGAACACTGAAGCTTTCTTT

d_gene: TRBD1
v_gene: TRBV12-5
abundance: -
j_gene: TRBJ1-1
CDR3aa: CASGLDGQGANTEAFF
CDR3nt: TGTGCTAGTGGTTTGGACGGACAGGGGGCGAACACTGAAGCTTTCTTT

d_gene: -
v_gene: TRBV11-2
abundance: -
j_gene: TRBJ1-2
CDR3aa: CASSLAGVNYGYTF
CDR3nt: TGTGCCAGCAGCTTAGCAGGGGTGAACTATGGCTACACCTTC

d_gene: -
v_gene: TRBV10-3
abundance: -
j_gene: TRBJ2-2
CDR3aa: CAISEVRGNTGELFF
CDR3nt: TGTGCCATCAGTGAAGTACGGGGAAACACCGGGGAGCTGTTTTTT

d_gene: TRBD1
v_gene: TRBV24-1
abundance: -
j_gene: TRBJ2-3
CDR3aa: CATSDFGTGSDTQYF
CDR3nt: TGTGCCACCAGTGATTTTGGGACAGGGTCAGATACGCAGTATTTT

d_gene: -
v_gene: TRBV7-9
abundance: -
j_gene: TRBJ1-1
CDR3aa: CASSSGSYPAGTEAFF
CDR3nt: TGTGCCAGCAGCTCCGGGTCGTACCCTGCGGGAACTGAAGCTTTCTTT

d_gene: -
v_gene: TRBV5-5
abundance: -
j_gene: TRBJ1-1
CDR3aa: CASSQGTVNTEAFF
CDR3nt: TGTGCCAGCAGCCAGGGGACGGTGAACACTGAAGCTTTCTTT

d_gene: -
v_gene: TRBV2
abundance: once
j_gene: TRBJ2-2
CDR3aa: CASSVWGGSGGELFF
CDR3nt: TGTGCCAGCAGCGTTTGGGGGGGCTCCGGCGGGGAGCTGTTTTTT